Sequencing of this T cell receptor (beta chain) was carried out in a study of blood T cell repertoires in COVID-19. Study background: The United States, Italy and Spain were the sources of the acute and convalescent COVID-19 samples.

Germline V lookup: CDR1 DFQATT, CDR2 SNEGSKA (reference sequence). This CDR3 has 11 residues. V lost 4 bases and J lost 4, with 8 bases in between. A Seattle source enrolled patients during active infection and followed them longitudinally. Per the original methods: Using reference gene primer amplification, nucleated cell counts were estimated. Assay: immunoSEQ multiplex PCR; the TCRdb copy retains only in-frame clones and omits some. That table is the source of V, J and clone size, and D and trimming were worked out from the DNA. The sample holds 150,000 or so clones, under 85% seen once. The sample was peripheral blood. The rearrangement uses TRBV20-1 and TRBJ2-7, with TRBD1 as a possible D gene (6 bases). The sequence was obtained from a man aged 55-75 years with COVID-19, enrolled during active disease. This CDR3 is CSATGQYEQYF. The CDR3 nucleotides are TGCAGTGCTACGGGACAATACGAGCAGTACTTC.